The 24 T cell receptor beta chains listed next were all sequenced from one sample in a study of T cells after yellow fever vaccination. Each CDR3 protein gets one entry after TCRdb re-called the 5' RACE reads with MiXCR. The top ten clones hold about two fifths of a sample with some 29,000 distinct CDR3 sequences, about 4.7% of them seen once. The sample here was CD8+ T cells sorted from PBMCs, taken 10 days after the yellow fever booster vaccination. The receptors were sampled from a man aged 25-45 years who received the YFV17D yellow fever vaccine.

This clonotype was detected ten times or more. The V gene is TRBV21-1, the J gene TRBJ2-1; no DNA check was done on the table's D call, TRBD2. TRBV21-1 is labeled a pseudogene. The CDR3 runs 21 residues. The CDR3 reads CASSKDGSGSRLNRGYNEQFF. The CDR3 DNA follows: TGTGCCAGCAGCAAAGACGGTAGCGGGAGTCGATTAAATCGAGGATACAATGAGCAGTTCTTC.

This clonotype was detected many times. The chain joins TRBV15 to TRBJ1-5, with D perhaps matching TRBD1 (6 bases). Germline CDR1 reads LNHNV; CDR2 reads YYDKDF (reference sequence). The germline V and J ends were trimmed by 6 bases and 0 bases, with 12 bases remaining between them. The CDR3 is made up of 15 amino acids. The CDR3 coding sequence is TGTGCCACCAGACCCGGGACATATAGCAATCAGCCCCAGCATTTT. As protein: CATRPGTYSNQPQHF.

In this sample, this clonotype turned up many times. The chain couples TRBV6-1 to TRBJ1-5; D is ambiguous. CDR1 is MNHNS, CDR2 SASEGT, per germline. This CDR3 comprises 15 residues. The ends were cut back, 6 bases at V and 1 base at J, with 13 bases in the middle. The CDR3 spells CASSLTLGSNQPQHF. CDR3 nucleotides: TGTGCCAGCAGCTTGACCCTTGGGAGCAATCAGCCCCAGCATTTT.

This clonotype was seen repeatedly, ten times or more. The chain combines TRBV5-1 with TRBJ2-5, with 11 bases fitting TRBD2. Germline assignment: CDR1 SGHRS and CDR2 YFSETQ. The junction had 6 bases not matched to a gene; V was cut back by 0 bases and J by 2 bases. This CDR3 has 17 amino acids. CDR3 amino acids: CASSLGLAGGIQETQYF. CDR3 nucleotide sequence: TGCGCCAGCAGCTTGGGCCTAGCGGGAGGTATACAAGAGACCCAGTACTTC.

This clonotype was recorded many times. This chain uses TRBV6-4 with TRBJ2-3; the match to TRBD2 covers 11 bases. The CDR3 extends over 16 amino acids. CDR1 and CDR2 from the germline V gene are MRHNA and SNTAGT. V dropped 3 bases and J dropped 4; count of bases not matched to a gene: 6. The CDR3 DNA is TGTGCCAGCAGTGAAACTAGCGGGAGTAGCGCAGATACGCAGTATTTT. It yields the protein CASSETSGSSADTQYF.

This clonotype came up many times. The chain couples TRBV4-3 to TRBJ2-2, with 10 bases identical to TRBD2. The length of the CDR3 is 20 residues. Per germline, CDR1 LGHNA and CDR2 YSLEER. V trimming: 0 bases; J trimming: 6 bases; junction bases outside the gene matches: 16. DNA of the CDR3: TGCGCCAGCAGCCAAGATCATTTACTAGCGGGGCCGAAGCCGCCCGGGGAGCTGTTTTTT. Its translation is CASSQDHLLAGPKPPGELFF.

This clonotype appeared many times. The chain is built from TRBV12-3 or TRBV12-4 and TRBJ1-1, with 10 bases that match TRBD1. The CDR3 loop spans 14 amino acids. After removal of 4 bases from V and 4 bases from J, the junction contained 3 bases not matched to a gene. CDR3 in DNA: TGTGCCAGCAGTTCTCGGACAGGGGGCACTGAAGCTTTCTTT. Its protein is CASSSRTGGTEAFF.

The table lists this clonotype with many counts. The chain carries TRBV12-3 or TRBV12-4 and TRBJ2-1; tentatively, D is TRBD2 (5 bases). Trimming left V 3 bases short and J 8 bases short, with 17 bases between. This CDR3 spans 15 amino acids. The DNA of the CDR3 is TGTGCCAGCAGTTTTGGTCTAGCAGGTGGAGATGAGCAGTTCTTC. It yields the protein CASSFGLAGGDEQFF.

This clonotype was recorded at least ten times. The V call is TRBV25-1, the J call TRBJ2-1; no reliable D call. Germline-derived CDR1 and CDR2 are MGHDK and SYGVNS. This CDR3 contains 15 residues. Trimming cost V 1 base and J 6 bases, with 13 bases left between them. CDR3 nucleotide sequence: TGTGCCAGCAGTGAATCGGCGAATTCCCTCAATGAGCAGTTCTTC. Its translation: CASSESANSLNEQFF.

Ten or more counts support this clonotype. The CDR3 bases are TGTGCCAGCAGCTTAGTGTTTCATGGCCGGGACAGGGGGGGTAAGGACTATGGCTACACCTTC. Translation: CASSLVFHGRDRGGKDYGYTF. The rearrangement links TRBV7-8 to TRBJ1-2; 11 nucleotides align to TRBD1. Germline CDR1 and CDR2: SGHVS and FQNEAQ. With V trimmed by 1 base and J by 3 bases, 19 bases remained unmatched. This CDR3 region has 21 residues.

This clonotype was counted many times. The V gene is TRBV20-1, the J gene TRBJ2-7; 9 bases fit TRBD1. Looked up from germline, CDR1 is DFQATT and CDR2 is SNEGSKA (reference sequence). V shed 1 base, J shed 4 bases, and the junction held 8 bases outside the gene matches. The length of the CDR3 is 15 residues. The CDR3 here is CSARVSGTGFYEQYF. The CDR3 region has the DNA TGCAGTGCTAGAGTGTCCGGGACAGGGTTTTACGAGCAGTACTTC.

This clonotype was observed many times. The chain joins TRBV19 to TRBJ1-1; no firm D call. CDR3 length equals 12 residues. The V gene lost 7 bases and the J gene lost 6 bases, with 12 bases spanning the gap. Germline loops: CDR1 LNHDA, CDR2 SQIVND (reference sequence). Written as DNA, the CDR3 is TGTGCCAGTACCATGGGAGTTGCTGAAGCTTTCTTT. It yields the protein CASTMGVAEAFF.

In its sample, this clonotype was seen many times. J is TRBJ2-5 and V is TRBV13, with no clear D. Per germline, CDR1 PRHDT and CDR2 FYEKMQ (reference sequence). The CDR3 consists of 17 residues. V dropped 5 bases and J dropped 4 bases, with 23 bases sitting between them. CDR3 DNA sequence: TGTGCCAGCAGCCCATCCCTCCGAGGTCGGGTGGGAGAGACCCAGTACTTC. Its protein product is CASSPSLRGRVGETQYF.

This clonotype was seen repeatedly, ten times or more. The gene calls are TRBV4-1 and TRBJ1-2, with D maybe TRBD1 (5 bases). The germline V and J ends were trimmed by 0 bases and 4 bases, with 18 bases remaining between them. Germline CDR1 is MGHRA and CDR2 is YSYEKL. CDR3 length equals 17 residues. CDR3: CASSQELTGQYIYGYTF. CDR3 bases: TGCGCCAGCAGCCAAGAACTTACCGGACAATACATCTATGGCTACACCTTC.

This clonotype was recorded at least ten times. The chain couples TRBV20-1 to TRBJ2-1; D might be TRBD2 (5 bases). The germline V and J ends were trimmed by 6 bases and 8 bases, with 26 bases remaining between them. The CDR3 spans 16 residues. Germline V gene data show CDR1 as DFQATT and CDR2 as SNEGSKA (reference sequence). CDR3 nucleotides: TGCAGTGCACTAGACGGCGGACCATGGGAGAGCGATGAGCAGTTCTTC. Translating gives CSALDGGPWESDEQFF.

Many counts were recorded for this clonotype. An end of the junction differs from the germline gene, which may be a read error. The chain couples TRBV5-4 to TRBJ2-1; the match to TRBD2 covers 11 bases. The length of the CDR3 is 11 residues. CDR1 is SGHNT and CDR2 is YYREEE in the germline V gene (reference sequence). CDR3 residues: CASSDGTSGSF. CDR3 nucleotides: TGTGCCAGCAGCGACGGGACTAGCGGATCTTTC.

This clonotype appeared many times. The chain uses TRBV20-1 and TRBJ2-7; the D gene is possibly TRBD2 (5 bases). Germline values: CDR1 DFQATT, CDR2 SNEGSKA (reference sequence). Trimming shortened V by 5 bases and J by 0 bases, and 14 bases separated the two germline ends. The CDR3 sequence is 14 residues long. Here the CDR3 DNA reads TGCAGTGCTCCCGGACTTTTTAGCTCCTACGAGCAGTACTTC. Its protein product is CSAPGLFSSYEQYF.

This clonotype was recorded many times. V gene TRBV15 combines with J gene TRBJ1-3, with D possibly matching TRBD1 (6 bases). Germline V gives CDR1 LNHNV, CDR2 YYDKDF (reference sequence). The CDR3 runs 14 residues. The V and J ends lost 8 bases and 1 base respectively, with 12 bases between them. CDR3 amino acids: CATSQGLSGNTIYF. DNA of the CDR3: TGTGCCACCTCACAGGGCCTGTCTGGAAACACCATATATTTT.

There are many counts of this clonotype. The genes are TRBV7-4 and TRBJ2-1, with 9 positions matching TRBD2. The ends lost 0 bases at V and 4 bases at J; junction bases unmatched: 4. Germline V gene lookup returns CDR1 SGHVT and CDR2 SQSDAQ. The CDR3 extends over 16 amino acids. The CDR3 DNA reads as TGTGCCAGCAGCTTAGCGTTGACTAGCGGATACAATGAGCAGTTCTTC. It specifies CASSLALTSGYNEQFF.

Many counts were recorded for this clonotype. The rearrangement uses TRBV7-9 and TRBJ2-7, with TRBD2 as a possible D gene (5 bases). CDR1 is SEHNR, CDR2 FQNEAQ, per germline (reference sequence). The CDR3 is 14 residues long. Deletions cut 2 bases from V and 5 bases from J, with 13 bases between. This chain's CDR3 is CASSLTSLSHEQYF. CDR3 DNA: TGTGCCAGCAGCTTAACTAGTCTATCGCACGAGCAGTACTTC.

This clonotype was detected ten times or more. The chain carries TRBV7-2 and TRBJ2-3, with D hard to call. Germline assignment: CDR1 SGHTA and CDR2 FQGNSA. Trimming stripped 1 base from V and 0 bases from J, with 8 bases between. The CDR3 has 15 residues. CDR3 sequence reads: CASSLEGMSTDTQYF. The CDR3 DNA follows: TGTGCCAGCAGCTTAGAGGGCATGAGCACAGATACGCAGTATTTT.

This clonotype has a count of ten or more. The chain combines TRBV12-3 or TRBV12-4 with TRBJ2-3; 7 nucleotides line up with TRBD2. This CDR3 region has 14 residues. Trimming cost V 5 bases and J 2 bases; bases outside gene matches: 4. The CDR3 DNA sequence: TGTGCCAGCAGTGTTAGCGGGCCCACAGATACGCAGTATTTT. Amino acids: CASSVSGPTDTQYF.

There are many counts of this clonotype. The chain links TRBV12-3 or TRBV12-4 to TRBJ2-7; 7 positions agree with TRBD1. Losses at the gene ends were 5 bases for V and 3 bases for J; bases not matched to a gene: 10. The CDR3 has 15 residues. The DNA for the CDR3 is TGTGCCAGCAGTCGTTTCGGGGACAGCAACTACGAGCAGTACTTC. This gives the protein CASSRFGDSNYEQYF.

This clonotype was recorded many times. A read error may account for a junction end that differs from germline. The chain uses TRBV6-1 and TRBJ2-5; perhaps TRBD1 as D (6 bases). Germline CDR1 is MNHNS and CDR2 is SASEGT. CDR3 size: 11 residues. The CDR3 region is CASRDSTKPDF. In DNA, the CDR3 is TGTGCCAGCAGGGACAGTACCAAGCCGGACTTC.